This is a list of T cell receptor beta chains from one sample in a study of OX40 agonist ivuxolimab in advanced cancers. Assay: immunoSEQ multiplex PCR; the TCRdb copy retains only in-frame clones and omits some. The sample shows about 130,000 clones, less than 95% of them seen only once. The sample in question was CD4+ or CD8+ T cells sorted from blood, obtained in a trial of the OX40 agonist ivuxolimab. These receptors were obtained from an adult with an advanced solid tumor such as melanoma, head and neck, liver or kidney cancer. Each CDR3 is given without its conserved first and last residue.

cdr3_aa: ASSPGLPNTEAF; v_call: TRBV9
cdr3_aa: ASGGGFQGTADTQY; v_call: TRBV5-1
cdr3_aa: ASSLVSPGGYEQY; v_call: TRBV11-2
cdr3_aa: ASSIDSGVLYEQY; v_call: TRBV19
cdr3_aa: ASSLAAIQTQY; v_call: TRBV5-6
cdr3_aa: ASSLAGPRTDTQY; v_call: TRBV7-2
cdr3_aa: ASDRRSNYGYT; v_call: TRBV2
cdr3_aa: ASSLIGNTEAF; v_call: TRBV5-1
cdr3_aa: ASSHWGLTEAF; v_call: TRBV14
cdr3_aa: ASRQGGQGYT; v_call: TRBV28
cdr3_aa: ASSWGSKDGYT; v_call: TRBV5-1
cdr3_aa: ASSPSPIQGVAEAF; v_call: TRBV4-3
cdr3_aa: ASSQDPSSADTQY; v_call: TRBV5-1
cdr3_aa: ASSLAGGPYNEQF; v_call: TRBV28
cdr3_aa: ASSAGTSGSNEQF; v_call: TRBV6-1
cdr3_aa: ASSFLRDSGLYEQY; v_call: TRBV5-1
cdr3_aa: ASSNHPAANTEAF; v_call: TRBV19
cdr3_aa: ASSLGLAWSDTQY; v_call: TRBV5-8
cdr3_aa: ASSQDRDNEQF; v_call: TRBV4-3
cdr3_aa: ASSLGVSSYT; v_call: TRBV7-8
cdr3_aa: ASSFVGYEQY; v_call: TRBV7-3
cdr3_aa: ASSFTGLAVRANYGYT; v_call: TRBV7-8
cdr3_aa: SAEGPRNTEAF; v_call: TRBV29-1
cdr3_aa: ASRLGQGAPGYGYT; v_call: TRBV6-6
cdr3_aa: ASSPNGGPGNTIY; v_call: TRBV9
cdr3_aa: ASKQGTYNEQF; v_call: TRBV7-6
cdr3_aa: ASSPSAQGTQPQH; v_call: TRBV27
cdr3_aa: ASSIAEGGYT; v_call: TRBV19
cdr3_aa: ASSQESDRGNQPQH; v_call: TRBV4-1
cdr3_aa: ASSSRDRGVTEAF; v_call: TRBV11-3
cdr3_aa: ASSLFGRGTGGNSNQPQH; v_call: TRBV28
cdr3_aa: ASSSPGTSFYNEQF; v_call: TRBV6-5
cdr3_aa: ASSNGQGKSYEQY; v_call: TRBV9